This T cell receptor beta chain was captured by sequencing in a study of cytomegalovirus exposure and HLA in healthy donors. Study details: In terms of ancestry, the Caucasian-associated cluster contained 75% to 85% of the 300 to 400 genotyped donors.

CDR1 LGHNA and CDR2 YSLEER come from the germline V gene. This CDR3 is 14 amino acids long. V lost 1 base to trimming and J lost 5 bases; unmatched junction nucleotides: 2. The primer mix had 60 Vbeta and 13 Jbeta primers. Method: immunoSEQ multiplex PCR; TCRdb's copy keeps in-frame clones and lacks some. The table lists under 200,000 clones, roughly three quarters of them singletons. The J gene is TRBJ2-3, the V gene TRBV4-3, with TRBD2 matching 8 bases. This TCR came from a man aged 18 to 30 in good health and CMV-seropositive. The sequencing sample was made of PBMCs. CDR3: CASSQAGGGDTQYF. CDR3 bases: TGCGCCAGCAGCCAAGCCGGGGGGGGAGATACGCAGTATTTT.